The 7 T cell receptor beta chains given below trace back to one sample, sequenced in a study of fetal regulatory T cell absence and autoimmunity (dated by TCRdb to about 2017). The method was the immunoSEQ multiplex PCR assay. TCRdb limited this immuneACCESS table to in-frame rearrangements with V and J called. A share of clones is missing; checked studies link under half to unresolved V genes, and the rest is unexplained. For this sample there are around 100,000 clones; about 78% appear just once. The top ten clones comprise approximately 1.9% of the sample. The sample consisted of pancreas tissue. These receptors were taken from a male donor with IPEX syndrome.

The genes are TRBV9 and TRBJ2-5; 8 nucleotides line up with TRBD2. V shed 0 bases and J 2 bases; nucleotides not matched to a gene: 0. In germline, CDR1 is SGDLS, CDR2 YYNGEE. The length of the CDR3 is 14 residues. The CDR3 here is CASSVAGGQETQYF. The CDR3 coding sequence is TGTGCCAGCAGCGTAGCGGGGGGGCAAGAGACCCAGTACTTC.

The J gene is TRBJ2-7, the V gene TRBV30; TRBD2 matches at 10 bases. The trim removed 8 bases at V and 3 bases at J, leaving 10 bases unmatched. Germline V gene sequence: CDR1 GTSNPN, CDR2 SVGIG (reference sequence). The CDR3 is 14 residues long. The CDR3 protein is CARTQAGGSYEQYF. Here the CDR3 DNA reads TGTGCCCGGACCCAAGCGGGAGGGAGCTACGAGCAGTACTTC.

This chain uses TRBV6-5 with TRBJ2-3; TRBD2 aligns across 10 bases. Per the germline V gene, CDR1 is MNHEY and CDR2 is SVGAGI. The CDR3 is 15 residues long. V lost 6 bases and J lost 2; bases outside the gene matches: 5. The CDR3 DNA sequence: TGTGCCAGCAGGCGGACTAGCGGACACACAGATACGCAGTATTTT. This encodes CASRRTSGHTDTQYF.

V gene TRBV9 combines with J gene TRBJ1-3, with D unresolved. Trimming stripped 0 bases from V and 8 bases from J, with 12 bases between. Looked up from germline, CDR1 is SGDLS and CDR2 is YYNGEE. This CDR3 has 14 residues. CDR3 DNA sequence: TGTGCCAGCAGCGTAGGGCTCCCCGGGGACACCATATATTTT. This sequence encodes CASSVGLPGDTIYF.

The V call is TRBV11-2, the J call TRBJ1-3; D unclear. There are 13 residues in the CDR3. Germline V gives CDR1 SGHAT, CDR2 FQNNGV. V lost 2 bases to trimming and J lost 1 base, with 3 bases between them. The CDR3 DNA is TGTGCCAGCAGCTTACAATCTGGAAACACCATATATTTT. Translated: CASSLQSGNTIYF.

The chain carries TRBV5-1 and TRBJ2-2; 10 bases fit TRBD2. After removal of 3 bases from V and 1 base from J, the junction contained 0 bases not matched to a gene. This CDR3 region has 15 residues. Germline V gene lookup returns CDR1 SGHRS and CDR2 YFSETQ. DNA for the CDR3: TGCGCCAGCAGCTCTAGCGGGAGGAACACCGGGGAGCTGTTTTTT. As protein: CASSSSGRNTGELFF.

J is TRBJ1-2 and V is TRBV5-6; D is unresolved. The CDR3 covers 13 residues. Trimming removed 0 bases from V and 8 bases from J, with 11 bases in between. Germline V gene lookup returns CDR1 SGHDT and CDR2 YYEEEE. The CDR3 is CASSLGAMWGYTF. CDR3 bases: TGTGCCAGCAGCTTGGGGGCGATGTGGGGCTACACCTTC.